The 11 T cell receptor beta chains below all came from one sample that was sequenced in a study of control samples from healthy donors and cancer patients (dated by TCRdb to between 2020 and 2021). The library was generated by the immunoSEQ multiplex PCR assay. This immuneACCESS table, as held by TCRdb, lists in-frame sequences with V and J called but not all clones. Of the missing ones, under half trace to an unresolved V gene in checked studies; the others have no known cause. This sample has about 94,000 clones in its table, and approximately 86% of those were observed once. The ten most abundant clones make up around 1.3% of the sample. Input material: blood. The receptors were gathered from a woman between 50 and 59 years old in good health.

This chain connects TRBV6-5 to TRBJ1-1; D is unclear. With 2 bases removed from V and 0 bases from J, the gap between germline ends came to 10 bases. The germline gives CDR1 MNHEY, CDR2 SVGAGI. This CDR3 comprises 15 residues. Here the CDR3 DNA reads TGTGCCAGCAGTTACGTTCGTACAGTGAACACTGAAGCTTTCTTT. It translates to CASSYVRTVNTEAFF.

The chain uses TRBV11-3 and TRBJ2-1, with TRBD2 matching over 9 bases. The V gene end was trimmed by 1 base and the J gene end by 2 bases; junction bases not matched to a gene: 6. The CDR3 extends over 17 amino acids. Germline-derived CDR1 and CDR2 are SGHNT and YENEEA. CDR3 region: CASSLGGRGGAYNEQFF. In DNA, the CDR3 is TGTGCCAGCAGCTTAGGTGGGCGGGGGGGCGCCTACAATGAGCAGTTCTTC. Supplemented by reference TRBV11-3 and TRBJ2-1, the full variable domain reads EAGVVQSPRYKIIEKKQPVAFWCNPISGHNTLYWYLQNLGQGPELLIRYENEEAVDDSQLPKDRFSAERLKGVDSTLKIQPAELGDSAVYLCASSLGGRGGAYNEQFFGPGTRLTVL.

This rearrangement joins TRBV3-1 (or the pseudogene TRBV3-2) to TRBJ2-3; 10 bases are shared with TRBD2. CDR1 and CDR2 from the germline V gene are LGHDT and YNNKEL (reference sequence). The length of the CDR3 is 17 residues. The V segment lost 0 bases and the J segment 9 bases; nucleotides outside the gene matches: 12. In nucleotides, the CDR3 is TGTGCCAGCAGCCAAGATCATCCAGCGGGAGGGCCAGGGACGCAGTATTTT. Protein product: CASSQDHPAGGPGTQYF.

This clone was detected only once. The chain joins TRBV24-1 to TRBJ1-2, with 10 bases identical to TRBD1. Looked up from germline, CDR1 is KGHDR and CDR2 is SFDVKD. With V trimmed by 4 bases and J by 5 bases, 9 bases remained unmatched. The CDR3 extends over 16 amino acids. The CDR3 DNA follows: TGTGCCACCAGTGACCCTCGGACAGGGGGAATGTATGGCTACACCTTC. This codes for CATSDPRTGGMYGYTF.

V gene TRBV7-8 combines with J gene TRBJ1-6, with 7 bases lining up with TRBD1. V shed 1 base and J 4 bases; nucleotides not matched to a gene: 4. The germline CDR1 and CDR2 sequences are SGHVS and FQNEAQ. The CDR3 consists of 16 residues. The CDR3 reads CASSLEGQLYNSPLHF. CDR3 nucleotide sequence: TGTGCCAGCAGCTTAGAGGGACAGTTATATAATTCACCCCTCCACTTT.

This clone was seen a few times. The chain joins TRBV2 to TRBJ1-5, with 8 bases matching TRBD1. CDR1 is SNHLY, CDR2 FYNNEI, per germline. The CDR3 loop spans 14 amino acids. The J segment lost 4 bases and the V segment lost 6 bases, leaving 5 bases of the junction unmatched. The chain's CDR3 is CASSWDRKNQPQHF. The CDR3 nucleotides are TGTGCCAGCAGCTGGGACAGGAAAAATCAGCCCCAGCATTTT.

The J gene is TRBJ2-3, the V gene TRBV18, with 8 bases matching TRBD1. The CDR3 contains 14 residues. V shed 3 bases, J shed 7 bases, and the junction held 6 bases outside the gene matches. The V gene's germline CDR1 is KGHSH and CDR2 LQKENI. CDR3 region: CASSPLDRGNTQYF. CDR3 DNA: TGTGCCAGCTCACCTCTAGACAGGGGCAATACGCAGTATTTT. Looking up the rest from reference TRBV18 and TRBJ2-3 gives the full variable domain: NAGVMQNPRHLVRRRGQEARLRCSPMKGHSHVYWYRQLPEEGLKFMVYLQKENIIDESGMPKERFSAEFPKEGPSILRIQQVVRGDSAAYFCASSPLDRGNTQYFGPGTRLTVL.

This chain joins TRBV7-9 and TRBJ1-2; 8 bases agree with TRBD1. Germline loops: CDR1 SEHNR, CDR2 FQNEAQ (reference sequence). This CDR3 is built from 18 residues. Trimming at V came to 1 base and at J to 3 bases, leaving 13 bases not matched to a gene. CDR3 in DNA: TGTGCCAGCAGCTTAGAAGGCCCCGGACAGGGTAGAGACTATGGCTACACCTTC. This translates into CASSLEGPGQGRDYGYTF.

The CDR3 coding sequence is TGTGCCAGCAGTTTAGGGGTGGGACTAGCGGGGGGACAAGAGACCCAGTACTTC. Translation gives CASSLGVGLAGGQETQYF. The chain links TRBV27 to TRBJ2-5; the match to TRBD2 covers 15 bases. Trimming took 2 bases from V and 2 from J; bases not matched to a gene: 6. Germline V gene sequence: CDR1 MNHEY, CDR2 SMNVEV (reference sequence). The CDR3 has 18 amino acids.

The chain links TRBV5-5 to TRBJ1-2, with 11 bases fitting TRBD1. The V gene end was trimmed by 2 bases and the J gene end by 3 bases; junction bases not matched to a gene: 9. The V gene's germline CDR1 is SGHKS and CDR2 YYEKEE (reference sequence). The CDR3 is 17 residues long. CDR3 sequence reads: CASSLSPGTGGDYGYTF. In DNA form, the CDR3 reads TGTGCCAGCAGCTTATCTCCCGGGACAGGGGGGGACTATGGCTACACCTTC.

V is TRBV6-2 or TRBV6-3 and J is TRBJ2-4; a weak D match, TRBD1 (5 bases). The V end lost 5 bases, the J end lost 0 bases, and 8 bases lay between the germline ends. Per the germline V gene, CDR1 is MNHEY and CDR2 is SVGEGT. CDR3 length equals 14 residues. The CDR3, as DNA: TGTGCCAGCAGTCAGGGTTCAGCCAAAAACATTCAGTACTTC. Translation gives CASSQGSAKNIQYF.